These 22 T cell receptor beta chains originate from one sample sequenced in a study of T cell changes during pregnancy in multiple sclerosis. Only in-frame clones appear in the TCRdb table, and some are missing; sequencing was by immunoSEQ multiplex PCR. The data contain fewer than 70,000 clones, roughly 92% of them seen just once; the ten biggest clones take up roughly 1.3%. The specimen comprised peripheral blood, sampled in the second trimester of pregnancy. These receptors were collected from a female donor with multiple sclerosis, enrolled in a pregnancy study.

The chain joins TRBV7-2 to TRBJ1-2; 10 nucleotides align to TRBD1. CDR1 and CDR2 (germline): SGHTA, FQGNSA. V lost 5 bases to trimming and J lost 6 bases; unmatched junction nucleotides: 18. The CDR3 is 18 amino acids. The CDR3 DNA reads as TGTGCCAGCAGCCTTGGAGACAGGGGGCTATTCCGGTCTGATGGCTACACCTTC. As protein: CASSLGDRGLFRSDGYTF.

The V gene is TRBV28, the J gene TRBJ1-1; D possibly corresponds to TRBD1 (6 bases). This CDR3 is 14 amino acids long. CDR1 and CDR2 (germline): MDHEN, SYDVKM. Trimming removed 5 bases from V and 1 base from J, with 11 bases in between. CDR3 sequence reads: CASSPGQRNTEAFF. The DNA for the CDR3 is TGTGCCAGCAGTCCAGGACAGAGGAACACTGAAGCTTTCTTT.

The V and J genes are TRBV4-1 and TRBJ2-3, with 10 positions matching TRBD2. Trimming took 0 bases from V and 7 from J; bases not matched to a gene: 13. The germline V gene encodes CDR1 MGHRA and CDR2 YSYEKL. The CDR3 is 18 residues long. The CDR3 loop reads CASSQEGRAAGGLYTQYF. The DNA for the CDR3 is TGCGCCAGCAGCCAAGAGGGTAGGGCAGCGGGAGGGCTATATACGCAGTATTTT.

The chain employs TRBV19 and TRBJ1-1; 12 bases align to TRBD1. Trimming cost V 6 bases and J 6 bases; bases outside gene matches: 5. The CDR3 sequence is 14 residues long. Germline V gene sequence: CDR1 LNHDA, CDR2 SQIVND (reference sequence). CDR3 protein: CASSFGTGGSEAFF. CDR3 in DNA: TGTGCCAGTAGCTTCGGGACAGGGGGCTCTGAAGCTTTCTTT.

The V and J genes are TRBV9 and TRBJ1-5; 8 nucleotides match TRBD1. Germline V gives CDR1 SGDLS, CDR2 YYNGEE. V trimming: 0 bases; J trimming: 3 bases; junction bases outside the gene matches: 2. The CDR3 length is 15 residues. The CDR3 nucleotides are TGTGCCAGCAGCGTAGGACAGGGGCCCAATCAGCCCCAGCATTTT. Its translation is CASSVGQGPNQPQHF.

This clone was observed a single time. CDR3 nucleotide sequence: TGCGCCAGCAGCCAAGATCTTAGGCTAGCGGGCTACGAGCAGTACTTC. Translation: CASSQDLRLAGYEQYF. This sequence joins TRBV4-3 and TRBJ2-7; 8 positions agree with TRBD2. The CDR3 has 16 residues. The V and J ends lost 0 bases and 3 bases, in that order; junction bases with no gene match: 7. Germline CDR1 is LGHNA and CDR2 is YSLEER.

The chain combines TRBV5-1 with TRBJ2-7; 9 bases are shared with TRBD1. Losses at the gene ends were 7 bases for V and 1 base for J; bases not matched to a gene: 12. The CDR3 extends over 16 amino acids. In germline, CDR1 is SGHRS, CDR2 YFSETQ. CDR3: CASSTNFGTGSYEQYF. In nucleotides, the CDR3 is TGCGCCAGCTCTACGAATTTCGGGACAGGGTCCTACGAGCAGTACTTC. Full variable domain (outside the CDR3, taken from reference TRBV5-1 and TRBJ2-7): KAGVTQTPRYLIKTRGQQVTLSCSPISGHRSVSWYQQTPGQGLQFLFEYFSETQRNKGNFPGRFSGRQFSNSRSEMNVSTLELGDSALYLCASSTNFGTGSYEQYFGPGTRLTVT.

CDR3 coding DNA: TGTGCCATCAGCGAAGCCCCCGGGGGGTACGGGGAGCTGTTTTTT. This codes for CAISEAPGGYGELFF. The chain recombines TRBV10-3 with TRBJ2-2, with 7 bases aligning to TRBD2. CDR3 size: 15 residues. V shed 6 bases and J 7 bases; nucleotides not matched to a gene: 11. Germline assignment: CDR1 ENHRY and CDR2 SYGVKD.

This sequence joins TRBV10-2 and TRBJ1-6; 10 bases line up with TRBD1. Per germline, CDR1 WSHSY and CDR2 SAAADI. V trimming: 0 bases; J trimming: 3 bases; junction bases outside the gene matches: 8. The CDR3 runs to 19 residues. The CDR3 DNA sequence: TGCGCCAGCAGTGAGTCGGGGACAGGGGCCGGGGTCTATAATTCACCCCTCCACTTT. Its translation is CASSESGTGAGVYNSPLHF.

The rearrangement joins TRBV28 to TRBJ1-3; 8 bases fit TRBD1. Germline CDR1 MDHEN, CDR2 SYDVKM. The CDR3 consists of 15 residues. With V trimmed by 4 bases and J by 3 bases, 5 bases remained unmatched. The CDR3 region has the DNA TGTGCCAGCAGTTACGGGACAGGCCATGGAAACACCATATATTTT. It yields the protein CASSYGTGHGNTIYF.

The chain uses TRBV14 and TRBJ2-1; TRBD1 matches 9 bases. The trim removed 0 bases at V and 2 bases at J, leaving 8 bases unmatched. The CDR3 is made up of 18 amino acids. CDR1 SGHDN and CDR2 FVKESK come from the germline V gene. CDR3 loop: CASSQDKGQGTPYNEQFF. In DNA, the CDR3 is TGTGCCAGCAGCCAAGATAAGGGACAGGGTACCCCCTACAATGAGCAGTTCTTC. The full variable domain, rest sourced from reference TRBV14 and TRBJ2-1, is EAGVTQFPSHSVIEKGQTVTLRCDPISGHDNLYWYRRVMGKEIKFLLHFVKESKQDESGMPNNRFLAERTGGTYSTLKVQPAELEDSGVYFCASSQDKGQGTPYNEQFFGPGTRLTVL.

The chain carries TRBV5-4 and TRBJ1-1; D is unclear. The ends were cut back, 0 bases at V and 6 bases at J, with 15 bases in the middle. The CDR3 loop spans 15 amino acids. Germline V gives CDR1 SGHNT, CDR2 YYREEE (reference sequence). In nucleotides, the CDR3 is TGTGCCAGCAGCTTGGTCGGACCGAGGAGGGCTGAAGCTTTCTTT. Translation: CASSLVGPRRAEAFF.

V usage is TRBV9 and J usage is TRBJ2-3; the D is unclear. V lost 4 bases, J lost 5 bases, and 8 bases lay in between. The CDR3 spans 12 residues. Germline V gene data show CDR1 as SGDLS and CDR2 as YYNGEE. This chain's CDR3 is CASSRVGDTQYF. For the CDR3, the DNA is TGTGCCAGCAGCCGGGTGGGAGATACGCAGTATTTT.

The chain combines TRBV2 with TRBJ2-3, with 8 bases fitting TRBD2. The CDR3 totals 16 residues. V shed 8 bases, J shed 0 bases, and the junction held 10 bases outside the gene matches. Germline CDR1 reads SNHLY; CDR2 reads FYNNEI. The CDR3 here is CASRAGLAGSTDTQYF. The CDR3 coding sequence is TGTGCCAGCCGGGCTGGGCTAGCGGGCAGCACAGATACGCAGTATTTT.

J is TRBJ2-2 and V is TRBV28, with 12 bases aligning to TRBD2. The CDR3 loop spans 17 amino acids. V lost 6 bases and J lost 4; bases outside the gene matches: 9. Germline V lookup: CDR1 MDHEN, CDR2 SYDVKM. In DNA form, the CDR3 reads TGTGCCAGCAGCCCTTCGACTAGCGGGAGTATCACCGGGGAGCTGTTTTTT. This codes for CASSPSTSGSITGELFF.

This rearrangement joins TRBV30 to TRBJ1-2; 9 bases are a match to TRBD1. Germline loops: CDR1 GTSNPN, CDR2 SVGIG (reference sequence). This CDR3 spans 13 amino acids. Trimming took 8 bases from V and 4 from J; bases not matched to a gene: 8. DNA for the CDR3: TGTGCCGGACGACAGGGGGTCGGCTATGGCTACACCTTC. Translated: CAGRQGVGYGYTF.

The chain links TRBV5-4 to TRBJ1-4, with unresolved D. Germline values: CDR1 SGHNT, CDR2 YYREEE (reference sequence). This CDR3 is 14 amino acids long. V was shortened by 0 bases and J by 5 bases, with 8 bases between the two germline ends. The CDR3 region is CASSLGQSNEKLFF. The DNA of the CDR3 is TGTGCCAGCAGCTTGGGACAATCCAATGAAAAACTGTTTTTT.

The chain combines TRBV4-3 with TRBJ2-3, with 14 bases identical to TRBD2. J gave up 2 bases and V 1 base, and 5 bases lay outside the gene matches. Germline V gives CDR1 LGHNA, CDR2 YSLEER. This CDR3 is built from 18 residues. The CDR3 region is CASSQGLAGGPSTDTQYF. The CDR3 DNA follows: TGCGCCAGCAGCCAAGGACTAGCGGGAGGGCCGTCCACAGATACGCAGTATTTT.

This chain uses TRBV7-3 with TRBJ2-1; tentative D call: TRBD2 (6 bases). Deletions cut 4 bases from V and 10 bases from J, with 14 bases between. There are 13 residues in the CDR3. Germline values: CDR1 SGHTA, CDR2 FQGTGA. CDR3 bases: TGTGCCAGCAGCTCGGGACTCCTCACCGAGCAGTTCTTC. This codes for CASSSGLLTEQFF.

This sequence joins TRBV14 and TRBJ2-7; TRBD1 is a possible D gene (6 bases). The germline CDR1 and CDR2 sequences are SGHDN and FVKESK. This CDR3 has 14 amino acids. The V end was cut by 1 base, the J end by 5 bases, with 12 bases between. Here the CDR3 DNA reads TGTGCCAGCAGCCAAGGTCAGGGGATCAACGAGCAGTACTTC. As protein: CASSQGQGINEQYF.

This clone showed up just a few times. The rearrangement links TRBV2 to TRBJ2-7, with D possibly being TRBD2 (6 bases). Germline V gene data show CDR1 as SNHLY and CDR2 as FYNNEI. Trimming removed 5 bases at V and 2 bases at J, with 13 bases between. This CDR3 spans 14 amino acids. The CDR3 is CASSRASATYEQYF. CDR3 coding DNA: TGTGCCAGCAGTCGGGCTAGCGCGACCTACGAGCAGTACTTC.

V gene TRBV6-8 combines with J gene TRBJ2-3, with TRBD1 matching 7 bases. The junction had 14 bases not matched to a gene; V was cut back by 4 bases and J by 1 base. The CDR3 extends over 18 amino acids. Per the germline V gene, CDR1 is MNHGY and CDR2 is SAAAGT. The CDR3 coding sequence is TGTGCCAGCAGTTTCCCTGACAGGGCCTCTATCCGCACAGATACGCAGTATTTT. Its protein product is CASSFPDRASIRTDTQYF.